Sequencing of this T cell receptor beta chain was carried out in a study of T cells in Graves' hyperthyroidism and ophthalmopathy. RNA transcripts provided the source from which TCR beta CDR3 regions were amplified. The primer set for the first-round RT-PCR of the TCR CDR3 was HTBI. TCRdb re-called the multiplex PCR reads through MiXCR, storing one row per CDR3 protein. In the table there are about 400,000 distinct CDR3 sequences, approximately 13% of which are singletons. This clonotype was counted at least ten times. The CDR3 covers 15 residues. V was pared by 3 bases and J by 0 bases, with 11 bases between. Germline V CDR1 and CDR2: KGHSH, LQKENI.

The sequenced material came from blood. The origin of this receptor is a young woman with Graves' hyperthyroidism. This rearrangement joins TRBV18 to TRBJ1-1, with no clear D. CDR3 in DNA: TGTGCCAGCTCACCCTCAGAAACTATGAACACTGAAGCTTTCTTT. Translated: CASSPSETMNTEAFF.